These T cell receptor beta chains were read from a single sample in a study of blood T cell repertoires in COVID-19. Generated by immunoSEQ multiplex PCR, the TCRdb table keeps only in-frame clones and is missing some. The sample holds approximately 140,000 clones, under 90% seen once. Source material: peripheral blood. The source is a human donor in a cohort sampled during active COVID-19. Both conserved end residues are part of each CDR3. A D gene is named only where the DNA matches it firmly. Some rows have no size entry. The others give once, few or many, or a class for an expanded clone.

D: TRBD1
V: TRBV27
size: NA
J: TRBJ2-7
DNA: TGTGCCAGCGCCCGGGACAGAGGGTACGAGCAGTACTTC
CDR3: CASARDRGYEQYF

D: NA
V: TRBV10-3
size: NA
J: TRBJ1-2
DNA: TGTGCCATCAGTGACTTTAGGGGAAACTATGGCTACACCTTC
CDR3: CAISDFRGNYGYTF

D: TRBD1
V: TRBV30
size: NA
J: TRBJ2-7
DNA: TGTGCCTGGACCGAAGGACAGGGTAATTCCTACGAGCAGTACTTC
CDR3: CAWTEGQGNSYEQYF

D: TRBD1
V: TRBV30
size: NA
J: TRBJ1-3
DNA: TGTGCCTGGAGCAGGGGGACTTCTGGAAACACCATATATTTT
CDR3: CAWSRGTSGNTIYF

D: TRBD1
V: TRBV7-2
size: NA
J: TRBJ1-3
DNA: TGTGCCAGCAGCTCCGACAGGGTCTCTGGAAACACCATATATTTT
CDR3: CASSSDRVSGNTIYF

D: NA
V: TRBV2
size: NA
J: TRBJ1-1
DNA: TGTGCCAGTGTCCGGAGTATGAACACTGAAGCTTTCTTT
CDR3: CASVRSMNTEAFF

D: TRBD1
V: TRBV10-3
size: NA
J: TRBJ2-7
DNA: TGTGCCATCAGTGGTAGGACAGGAACCTCCTACGAGCAGTACTTC
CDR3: CAISGRTGTSYEQYF

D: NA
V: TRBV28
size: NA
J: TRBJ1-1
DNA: TGTGCCAGCAGTGGCCCGGGAGGGGATCGCACTGAAGCTTTCTTT
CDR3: CASSGPGGDRTEAFF

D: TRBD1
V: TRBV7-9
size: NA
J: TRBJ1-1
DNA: TGTGCCAGCAGCTCTGACAGGGGGCATGAAGCTTTCTTT
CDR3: CASSSDRGHEAFF

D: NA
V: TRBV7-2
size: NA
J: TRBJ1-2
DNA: TGTGCCAGCAGCGTGGACAGAACAAACTATGGCTACACCTTC
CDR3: CASSVDRTNYGYTF

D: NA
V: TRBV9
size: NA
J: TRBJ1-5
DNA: TGTGCCAGCAGCGTGGCAGGCGTCAATCAGCCCCAGCATTTT
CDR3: CASSVAGVNQPQHF

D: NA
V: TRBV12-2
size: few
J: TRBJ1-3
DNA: TGTGCAAGTCGCTTACCCGAGGGACAGCCGTCTGGAAACACCATATATTTT
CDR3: CASRLPEGQPSGNTIYF

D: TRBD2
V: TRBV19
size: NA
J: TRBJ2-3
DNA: TGTGCCAGTAGTATCGGGGCTAGCGGTAGCACAGATACGCAGTATTTT
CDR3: CASSIGASGSTDTQYF

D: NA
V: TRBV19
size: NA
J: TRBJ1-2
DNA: TGTGCCAGTACCTCTGACAGGATGGGTGGCTACACCTTC
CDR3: CASTSDRMGGYTF

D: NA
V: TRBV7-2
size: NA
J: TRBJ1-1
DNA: TGTGCCAGCAGCAGAGGGATAGTCATGAACACTGAAGCTTTCTTT
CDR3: CASSRGIVMNTEAFF